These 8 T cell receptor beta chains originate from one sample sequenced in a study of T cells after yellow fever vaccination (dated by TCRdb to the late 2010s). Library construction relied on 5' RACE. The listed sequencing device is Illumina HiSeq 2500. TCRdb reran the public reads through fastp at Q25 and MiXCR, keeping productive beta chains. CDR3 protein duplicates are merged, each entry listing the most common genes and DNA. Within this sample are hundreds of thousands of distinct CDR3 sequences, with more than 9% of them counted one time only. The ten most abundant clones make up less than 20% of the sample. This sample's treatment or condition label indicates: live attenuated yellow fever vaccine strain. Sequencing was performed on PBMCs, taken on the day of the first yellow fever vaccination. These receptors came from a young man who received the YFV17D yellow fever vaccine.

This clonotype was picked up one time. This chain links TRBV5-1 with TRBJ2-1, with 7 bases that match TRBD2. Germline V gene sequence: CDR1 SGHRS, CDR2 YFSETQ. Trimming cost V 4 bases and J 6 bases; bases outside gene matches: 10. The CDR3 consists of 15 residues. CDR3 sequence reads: CASSPGLGTSNEQFF. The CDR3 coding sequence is TGCGCCAGCAGCCCAGGACTAGGGACCTCCAATGAGCAGTTCTTC.

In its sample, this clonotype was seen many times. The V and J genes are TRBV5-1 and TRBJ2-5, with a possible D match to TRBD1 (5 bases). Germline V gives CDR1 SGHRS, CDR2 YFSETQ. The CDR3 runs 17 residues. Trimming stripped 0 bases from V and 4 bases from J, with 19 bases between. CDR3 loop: CASSLEGTGKRGETQYF. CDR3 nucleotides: TGCGCCAGCAGCTTGGAAGGCACTGGCAAAAGGGGAGAGACCCAGTACTTC.

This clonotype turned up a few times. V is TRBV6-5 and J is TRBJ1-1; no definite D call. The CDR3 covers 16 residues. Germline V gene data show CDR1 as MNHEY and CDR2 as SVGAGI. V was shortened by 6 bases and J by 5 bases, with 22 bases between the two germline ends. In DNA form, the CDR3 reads TGTGCCAGCAGGAGAGGGTTAGGGAGTGGTAGGACTGAAGCTTTCTTT. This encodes CASRRGLGSGRTEAFF.

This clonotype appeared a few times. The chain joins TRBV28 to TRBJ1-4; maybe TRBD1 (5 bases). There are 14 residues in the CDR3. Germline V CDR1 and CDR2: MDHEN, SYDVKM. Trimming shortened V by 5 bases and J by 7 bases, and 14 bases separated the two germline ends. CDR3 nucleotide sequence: TGTGCCAGCAGTACCCAGGGAGGAGTTGAAAAACTGTTTTTT. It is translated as CASSTQGGVEKLFF.

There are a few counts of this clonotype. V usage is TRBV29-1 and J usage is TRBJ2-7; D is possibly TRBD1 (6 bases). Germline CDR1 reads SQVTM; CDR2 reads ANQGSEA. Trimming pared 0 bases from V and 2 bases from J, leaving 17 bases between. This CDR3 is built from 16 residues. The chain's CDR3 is CSVEESTGEDPYEQYF. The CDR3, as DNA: TGCAGCGTTGAAGAGTCGACAGGAGAGGATCCCTACGAGCAGTACTTC.

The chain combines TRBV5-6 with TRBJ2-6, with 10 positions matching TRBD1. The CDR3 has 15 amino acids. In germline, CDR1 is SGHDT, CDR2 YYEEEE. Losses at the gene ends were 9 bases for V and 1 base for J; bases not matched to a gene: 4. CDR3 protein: CATGQGTSGANVLTF. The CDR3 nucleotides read TGTGCCACGGGACAGGGGACTTCTGGGGCCAACGTCCTGACTTTC.

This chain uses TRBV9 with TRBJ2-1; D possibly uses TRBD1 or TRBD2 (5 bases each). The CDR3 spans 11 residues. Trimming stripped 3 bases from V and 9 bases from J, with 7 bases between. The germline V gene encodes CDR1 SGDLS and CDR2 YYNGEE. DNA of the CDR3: TGTGCCAGCAGCGAGGGGAGTGAGCAGTTCTTC. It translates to CASSEGSEQFF.

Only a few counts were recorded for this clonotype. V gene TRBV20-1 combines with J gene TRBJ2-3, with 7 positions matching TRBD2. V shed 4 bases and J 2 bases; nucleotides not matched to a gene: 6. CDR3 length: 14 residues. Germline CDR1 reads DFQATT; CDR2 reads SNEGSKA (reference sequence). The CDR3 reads CSATSGGFTDTQYF. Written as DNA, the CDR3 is TGCAGTGCTACTTCCGGGGGGTTCACAGATACGCAGTATTTT.